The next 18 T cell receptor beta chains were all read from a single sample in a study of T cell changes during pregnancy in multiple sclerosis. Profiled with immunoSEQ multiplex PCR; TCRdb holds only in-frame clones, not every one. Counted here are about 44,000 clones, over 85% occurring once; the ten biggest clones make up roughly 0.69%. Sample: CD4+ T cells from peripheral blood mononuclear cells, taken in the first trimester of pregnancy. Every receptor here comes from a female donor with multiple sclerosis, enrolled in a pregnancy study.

The CDR3: CASSLDSGRGETQYF. In nucleotides, the CDR3 is TGCGCCAGCAGCTTGGATAGCGGGAGAGGGGAGACCCAGTACTTC. The gene calls are TRBV5-1 and TRBJ2-5; 9 positions match TRBD2. V lost 0 bases, J lost 5 bases, and 5 bases stayed unmatched. Germline loops: CDR1 SGHRS, CDR2 YFSETQ. This CDR3 is built from 15 residues.

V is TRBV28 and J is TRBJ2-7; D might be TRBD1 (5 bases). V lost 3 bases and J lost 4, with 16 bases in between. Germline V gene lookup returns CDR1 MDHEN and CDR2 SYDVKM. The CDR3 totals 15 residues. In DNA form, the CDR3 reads TGTGCCAGCAGTTTCTTTAAAGGGGTTCGGTACGAGCAGTACTTC. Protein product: CASSFFKGVRYEQYF.

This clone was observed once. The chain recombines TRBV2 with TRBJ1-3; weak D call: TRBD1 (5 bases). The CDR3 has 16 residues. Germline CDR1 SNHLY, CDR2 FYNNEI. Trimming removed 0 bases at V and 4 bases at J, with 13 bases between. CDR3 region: CASSEALRQGGNTIYF. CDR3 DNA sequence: TGTGCCAGCAGTGAAGCGCTTCGGCAGGGCGGAAACACCATATATTTT.

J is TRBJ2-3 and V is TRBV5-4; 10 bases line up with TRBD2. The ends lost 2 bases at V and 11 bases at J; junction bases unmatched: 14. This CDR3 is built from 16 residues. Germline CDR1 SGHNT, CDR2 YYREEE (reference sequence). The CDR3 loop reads CASSLGGTSVPYRQYF. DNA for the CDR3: TGTGCCAGCAGCTTAGGGGGGACTAGCGTTCCTTATAGGCAGTATTTT.

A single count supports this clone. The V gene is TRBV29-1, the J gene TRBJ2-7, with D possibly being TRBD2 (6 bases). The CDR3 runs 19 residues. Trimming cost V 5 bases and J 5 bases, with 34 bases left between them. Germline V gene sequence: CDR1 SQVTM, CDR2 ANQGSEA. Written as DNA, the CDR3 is TGCAGCGTTCAACCACCAGCTAGTTGGTCCGACCCGGAGGGCAACGAGCAGTACTTC. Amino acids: CSVQPPASWSDPEGNEQYF.

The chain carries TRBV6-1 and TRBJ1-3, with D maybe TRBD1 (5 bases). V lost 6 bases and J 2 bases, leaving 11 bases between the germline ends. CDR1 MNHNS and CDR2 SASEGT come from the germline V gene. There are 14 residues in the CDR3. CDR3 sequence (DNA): TGTGCCAGCAGCGGCGGGACGGCTGGAAACACCATATATTTT. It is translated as CASSGGTAGNTIYF.

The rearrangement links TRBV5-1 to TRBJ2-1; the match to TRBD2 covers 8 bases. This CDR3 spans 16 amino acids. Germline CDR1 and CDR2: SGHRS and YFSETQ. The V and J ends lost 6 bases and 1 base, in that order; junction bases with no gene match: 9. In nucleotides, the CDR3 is TGCGCCAGCACTCCGGGAGGGGCAATGTCCTACAATGAGCAGTTCTTC. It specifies CASTPGGAMSYNEQFF.

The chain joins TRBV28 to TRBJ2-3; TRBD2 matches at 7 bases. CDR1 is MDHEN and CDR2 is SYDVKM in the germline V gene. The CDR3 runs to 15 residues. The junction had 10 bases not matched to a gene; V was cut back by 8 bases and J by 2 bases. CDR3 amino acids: CASPPNLAVTDTQYF. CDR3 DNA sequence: TGTGCCAGCCCTCCCAATCTAGCGGTCACAGATACGCAGTATTTT.

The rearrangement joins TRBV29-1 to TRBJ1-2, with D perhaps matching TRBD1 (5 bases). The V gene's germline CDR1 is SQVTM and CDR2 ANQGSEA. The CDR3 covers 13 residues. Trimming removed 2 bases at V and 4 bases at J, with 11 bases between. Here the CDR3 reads CSVEPGLSYGYTF. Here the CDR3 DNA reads TGCAGCGTTGAACCGGGACTGAGCTATGGCTACACCTTC.

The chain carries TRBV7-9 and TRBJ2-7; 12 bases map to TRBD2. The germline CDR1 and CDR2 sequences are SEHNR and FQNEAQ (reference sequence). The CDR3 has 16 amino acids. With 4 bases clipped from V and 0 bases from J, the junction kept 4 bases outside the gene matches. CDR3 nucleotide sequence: TGTGCCAGCAGCTGGCTAGCGGGAGGGTCCTCCTACGAGCAGTACTTC. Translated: CASSWLAGGSSYEQYF.

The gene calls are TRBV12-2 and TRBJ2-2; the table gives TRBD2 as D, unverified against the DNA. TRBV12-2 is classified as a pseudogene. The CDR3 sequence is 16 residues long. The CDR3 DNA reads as TGTGCAAGTCGCTGGAGGGGTGGGAGGGTCCCCGGGGAGCTGTTTTTT. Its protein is CASRWRGGRVPGELFF.

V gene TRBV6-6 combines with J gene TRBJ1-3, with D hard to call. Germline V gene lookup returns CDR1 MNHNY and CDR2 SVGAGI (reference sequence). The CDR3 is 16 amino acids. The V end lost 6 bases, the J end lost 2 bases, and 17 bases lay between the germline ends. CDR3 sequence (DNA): TGTGCCAGCAGCCAAGGCGCCGGGAGGACTGGAAACACCATATATTTT. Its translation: CASSQGAGRTGNTIYF.

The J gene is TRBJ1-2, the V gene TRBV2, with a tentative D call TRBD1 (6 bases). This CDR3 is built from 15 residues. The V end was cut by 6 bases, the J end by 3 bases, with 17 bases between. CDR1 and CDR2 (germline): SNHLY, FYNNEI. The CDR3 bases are TGTGCCAGCAGGGGGAGAGACAGGAACGACTATGGCTACACCTTC. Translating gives CASRGRDRNDYGYTF.

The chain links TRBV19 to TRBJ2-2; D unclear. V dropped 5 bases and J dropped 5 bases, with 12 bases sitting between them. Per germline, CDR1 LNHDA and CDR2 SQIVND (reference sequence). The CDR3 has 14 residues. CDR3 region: CASSFQKRTGELFF. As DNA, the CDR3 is TGTGCCAGTAGTTTCCAGAAGAGGACCGGGGAGCTGTTTTTT.

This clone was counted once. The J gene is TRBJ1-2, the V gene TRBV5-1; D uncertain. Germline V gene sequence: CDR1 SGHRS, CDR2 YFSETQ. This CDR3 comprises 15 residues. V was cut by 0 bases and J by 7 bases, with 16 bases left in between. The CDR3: CASSLADGLNTGYTF. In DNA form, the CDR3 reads TGCGCCAGCAGCTTGGCTGACGGACTGAATACTGGCTACACCTTC.

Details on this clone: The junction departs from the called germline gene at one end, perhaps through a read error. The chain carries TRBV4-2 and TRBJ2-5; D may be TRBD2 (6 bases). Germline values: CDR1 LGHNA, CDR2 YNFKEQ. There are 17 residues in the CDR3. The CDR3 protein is CAGSQDLVRGNQETQYF. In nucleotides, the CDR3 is TGTGCCGGCAGCCAAGATCTTGTCCGGGGGAACCAAGAGACCCAGTACTTC.

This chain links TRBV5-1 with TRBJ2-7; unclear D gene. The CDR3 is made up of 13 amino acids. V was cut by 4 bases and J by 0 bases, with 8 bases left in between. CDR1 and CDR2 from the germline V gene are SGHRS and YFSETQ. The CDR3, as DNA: TGCGCCAGCAGCCTCCTCGGCTCCTACGAGCAGTACTTC. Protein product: CASSLLGSYEQYF.

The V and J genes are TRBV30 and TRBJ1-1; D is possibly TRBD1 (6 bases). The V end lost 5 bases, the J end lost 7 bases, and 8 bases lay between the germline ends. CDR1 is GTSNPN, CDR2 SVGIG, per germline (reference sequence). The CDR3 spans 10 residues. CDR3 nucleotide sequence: TGTGCCTGGCTGACAGGTGAAGCTTTCTTT. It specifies CAWLTGEAFF.